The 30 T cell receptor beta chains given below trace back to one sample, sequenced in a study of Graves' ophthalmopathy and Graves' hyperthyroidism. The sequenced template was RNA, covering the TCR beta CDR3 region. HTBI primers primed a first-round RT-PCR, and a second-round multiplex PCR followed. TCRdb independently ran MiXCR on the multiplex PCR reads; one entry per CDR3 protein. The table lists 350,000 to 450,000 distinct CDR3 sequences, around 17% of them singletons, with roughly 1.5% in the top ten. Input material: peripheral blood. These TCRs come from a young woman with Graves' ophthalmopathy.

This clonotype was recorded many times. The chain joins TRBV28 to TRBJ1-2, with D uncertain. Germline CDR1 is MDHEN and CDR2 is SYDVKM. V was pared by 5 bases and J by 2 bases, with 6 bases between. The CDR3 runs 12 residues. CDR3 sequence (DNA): TGTGCCAGCAGTCGGCCCAACTATGGCTACACCTTC. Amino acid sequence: CASSRPNYGYTF.

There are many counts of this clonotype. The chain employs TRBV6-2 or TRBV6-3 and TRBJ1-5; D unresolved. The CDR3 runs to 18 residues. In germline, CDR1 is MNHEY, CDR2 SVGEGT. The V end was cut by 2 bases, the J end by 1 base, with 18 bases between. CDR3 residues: CASSYSTHSVVSNQPQHF. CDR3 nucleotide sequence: TGTGCCAGCAGTTACAGCACCCATAGTGTTGTGAGCAATCAGCCCCAGCATTTT.

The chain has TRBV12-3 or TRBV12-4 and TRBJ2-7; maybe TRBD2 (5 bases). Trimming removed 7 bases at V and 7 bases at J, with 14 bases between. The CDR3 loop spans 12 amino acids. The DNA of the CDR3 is TGTGCCAGCATTTACGGGAACGGGGAGCAGTACTTC. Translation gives CASIYGNGEQYF.

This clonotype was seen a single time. The CDR3 coding sequence is TGTGCCAGCAGCCCTGGCCTGTCGGGCTATGGCTACACCTTC. Its translation: CASSPGLSGYGYTF. The genes are TRBV12-3 or TRBV12-4 and TRBJ1-2; no reliable D call. There are 14 residues in the CDR3. V lost 6 bases to trimming and J lost 4 bases, with 15 bases between them.

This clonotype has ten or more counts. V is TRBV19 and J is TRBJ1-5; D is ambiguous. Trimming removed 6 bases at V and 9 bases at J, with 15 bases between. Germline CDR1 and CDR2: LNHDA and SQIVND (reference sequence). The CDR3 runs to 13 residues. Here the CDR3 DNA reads TGTGCCAGTAGGCGGACGGGGAGCGGGCCCCAGCATTTT. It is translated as CASRRTGSGPQHF. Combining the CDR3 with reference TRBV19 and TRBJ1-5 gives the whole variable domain DGGITQSPKYLFRKEGQNVTLSCEQNLNHDAMYWYRQDPGQGLRLIYYSQIVNDFQKGDIAEGYSVSREKKESFPLTVTSAQKNPTAFYLCASRRTGSGPQHFGDGTRLSIL.

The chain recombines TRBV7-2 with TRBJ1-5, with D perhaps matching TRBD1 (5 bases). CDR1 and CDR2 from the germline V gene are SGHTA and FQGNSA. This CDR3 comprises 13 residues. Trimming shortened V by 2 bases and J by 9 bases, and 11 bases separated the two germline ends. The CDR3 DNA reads TGTGCCAGCAGCTTACTAGGGGAGCGGCCCCAGCATTTT. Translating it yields CASSLLGERPQHF. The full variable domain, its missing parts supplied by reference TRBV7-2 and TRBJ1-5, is GAGVSQSPSNKVTEKGKDVELRCDPISGHTALYWYRQSLGQGLEFLIYFQGNSAPDKSGLPSDRFSAERTGGSVSTLTIQRTQQEDSAVYLCASSLLGERPQHFGDGTRLSIL.

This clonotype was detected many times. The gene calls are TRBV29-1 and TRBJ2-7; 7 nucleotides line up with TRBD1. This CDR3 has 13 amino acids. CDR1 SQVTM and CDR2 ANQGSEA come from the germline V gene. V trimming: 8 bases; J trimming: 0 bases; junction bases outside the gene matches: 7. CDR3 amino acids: CSTRQGLSYEQYF. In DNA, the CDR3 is TGCAGCACTAGACAGGGCCTCTCCTACGAGCAGTACTTC.

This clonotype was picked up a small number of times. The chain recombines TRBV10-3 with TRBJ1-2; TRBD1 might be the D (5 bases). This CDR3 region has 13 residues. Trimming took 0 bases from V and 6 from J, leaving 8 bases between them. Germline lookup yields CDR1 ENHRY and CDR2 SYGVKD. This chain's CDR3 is CAISESTGHGYTF. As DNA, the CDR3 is TGTGCCATCAGTGAGTCAACAGGACATGGCTACACCTTC.

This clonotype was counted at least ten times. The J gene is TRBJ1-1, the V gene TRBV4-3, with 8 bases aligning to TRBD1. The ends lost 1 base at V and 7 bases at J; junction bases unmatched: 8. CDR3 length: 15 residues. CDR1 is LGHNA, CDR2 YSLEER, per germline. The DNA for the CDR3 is TGCGCCAGCAGCCAAGCCCGGACAGGGAAGGGTGAAGCTTTCTTT. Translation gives CASSQARTGKGEAFF.

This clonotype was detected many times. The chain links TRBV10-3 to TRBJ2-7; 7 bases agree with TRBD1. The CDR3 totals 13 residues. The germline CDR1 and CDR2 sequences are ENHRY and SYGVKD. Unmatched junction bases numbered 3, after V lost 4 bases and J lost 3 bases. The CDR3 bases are TGTGCCATCAGTGGGGACAGTTTCTACGAGCAGTACTTC. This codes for CAISGDSFYEQYF.

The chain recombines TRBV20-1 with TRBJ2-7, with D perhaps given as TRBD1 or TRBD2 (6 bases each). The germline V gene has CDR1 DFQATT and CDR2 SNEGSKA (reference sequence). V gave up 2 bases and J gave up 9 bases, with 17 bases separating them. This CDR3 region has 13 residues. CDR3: CSARRGDPLGQYF. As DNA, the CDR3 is TGCAGTGCTAGAAGGGGGGACCCCTTGGGGCAGTACTTC.

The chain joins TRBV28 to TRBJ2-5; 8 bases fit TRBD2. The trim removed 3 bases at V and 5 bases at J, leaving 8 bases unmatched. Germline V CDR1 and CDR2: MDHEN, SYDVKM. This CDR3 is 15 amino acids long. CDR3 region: CASSLMSGSAETQYF. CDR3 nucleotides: TGTGCCAGCAGTTTGATGAGCGGGAGCGCGGAGACCCAGTACTTC.

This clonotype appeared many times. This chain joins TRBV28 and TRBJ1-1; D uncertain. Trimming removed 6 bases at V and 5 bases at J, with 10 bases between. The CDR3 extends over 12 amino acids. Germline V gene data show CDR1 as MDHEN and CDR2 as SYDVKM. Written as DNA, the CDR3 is TGTGCCAGCAGACCAGTCGCGACTGAAGCTTTCTTT. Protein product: CASRPVATEAFF.

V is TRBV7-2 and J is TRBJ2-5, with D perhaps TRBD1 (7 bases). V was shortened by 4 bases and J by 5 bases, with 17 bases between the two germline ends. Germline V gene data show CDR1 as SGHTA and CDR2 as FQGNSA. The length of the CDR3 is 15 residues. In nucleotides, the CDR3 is TGTGCCAGCAGCTCCCGGACAGGAGGGTGGGAGACCCAGTACTTC. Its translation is CASSSRTGGWETQYF.

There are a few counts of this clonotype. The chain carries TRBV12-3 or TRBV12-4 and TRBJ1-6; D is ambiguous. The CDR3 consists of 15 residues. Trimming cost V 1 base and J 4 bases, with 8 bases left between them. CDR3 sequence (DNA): TGTGCCAGCAGTTTAGGGAGGGCTTATAATTCACCCCTCCACTTT. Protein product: CASSLGRAYNSPLHF.

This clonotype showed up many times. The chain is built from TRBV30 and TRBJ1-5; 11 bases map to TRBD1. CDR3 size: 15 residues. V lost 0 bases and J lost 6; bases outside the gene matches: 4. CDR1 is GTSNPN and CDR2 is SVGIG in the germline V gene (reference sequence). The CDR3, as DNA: TGTGCCTGGAGTGTACGGACAGGGGGCGTTCAGCCCCAGCATTTT. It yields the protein CAWSVRTGGVQPQHF.

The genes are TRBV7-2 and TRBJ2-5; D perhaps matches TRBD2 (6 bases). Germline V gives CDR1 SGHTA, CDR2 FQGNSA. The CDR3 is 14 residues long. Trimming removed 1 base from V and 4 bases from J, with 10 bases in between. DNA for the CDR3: TGTGCCAGCAGCTTAGTCGCGGGGACAGAGACCCAGTACTTC. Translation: CASSLVAGTETQYF.

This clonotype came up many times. The DNA for the CDR3 is TGTGCCAGCAGTGCCCGCTCGACAGGGCGGCCGGCCAAAAACATTCAGTACTTC. The encoded protein is CASSARSTGRPAKNIQYF. The V and J genes are TRBV25-1 and TRBJ2-4; 7 nucleotides agree with TRBD1. The CDR3 consists of 18 residues. V dropped 4 bases and J dropped 1; count of bases not matched to a gene: 13. Germline V gene sequence: CDR1 MGHDK, CDR2 SYGVNS.

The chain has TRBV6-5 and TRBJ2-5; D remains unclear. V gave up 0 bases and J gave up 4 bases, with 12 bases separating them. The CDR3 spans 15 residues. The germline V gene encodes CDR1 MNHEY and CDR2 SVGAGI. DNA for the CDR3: TGTGCCAGCAGTTACTCGCGAGGTGGTCGAGAGACCCAGTACTTC. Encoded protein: CASSYSRGGRETQYF.

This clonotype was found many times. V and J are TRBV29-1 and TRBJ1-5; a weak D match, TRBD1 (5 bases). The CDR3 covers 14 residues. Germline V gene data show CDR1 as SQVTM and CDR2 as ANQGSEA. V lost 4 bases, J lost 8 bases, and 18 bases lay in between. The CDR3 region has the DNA TGCAGCGTTGGAGAGGGGCGGCCGGGGGAGCCCCAGCATTTT. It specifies CSVGEGRPGEPQHF.

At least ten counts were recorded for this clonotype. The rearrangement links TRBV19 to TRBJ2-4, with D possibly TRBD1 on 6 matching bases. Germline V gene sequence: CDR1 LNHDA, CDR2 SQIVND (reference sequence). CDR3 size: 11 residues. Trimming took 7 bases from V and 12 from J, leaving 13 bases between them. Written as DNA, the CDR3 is TGTGCCAGTACCAACAGGGTGGCTCAGTACTTC. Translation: CASTNRVAQYF.

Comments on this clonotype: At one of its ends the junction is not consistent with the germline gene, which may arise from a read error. CDR3 amino acids: CAGSLLGVMNTEAFF. The DNA for the CDR3 is TGTGCCGGCAGCTTACTGGGGGTCATGAACACTGAAGCTTTCTTT. V and J are TRBV7-2 and TRBJ1-1, with D possibly being TRBD1 (5 bases). Germline V lookup: CDR1 SGHTA, CDR2 FQGNSA. The CDR3 contains 15 residues.

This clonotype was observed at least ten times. DNA for the CDR3: TGCAGTGCTAATCCTAGCGGGGGGGCAGGGCAAGAGACCCAGTACTTC. Translation gives CSANPSGGAGQETQYF. The genes are TRBV20-1 and TRBJ2-5; 12 positions agree with TRBD2. The germline CDR1 and CDR2 sequences are DFQATT and SNEGSKA (reference sequence). This CDR3 comprises 16 residues. V shed 4 bases and J 2 bases; nucleotides not matched to a gene: 8.

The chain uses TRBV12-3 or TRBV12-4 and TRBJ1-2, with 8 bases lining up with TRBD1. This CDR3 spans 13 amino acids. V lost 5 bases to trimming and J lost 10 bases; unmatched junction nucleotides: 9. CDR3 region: CASSPFGTGIYTF. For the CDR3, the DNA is TGTGCCAGCAGTCCTTTCGGGACAGGAATCTACACCTTC.

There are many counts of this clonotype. As DNA, the CDR3 is TGTGCCAGCACCATAGCGCCGGGACAGAAGGGCTCCTATAATTCACCCCTCCACTTT. Translated, it gives CASTIAPGQKGSYNSPLHF. The chain has TRBV7-2 and TRBJ1-6; 7 nucleotides line up with TRBD1. This CDR3 region has 19 residues. V dropped 7 bases and J dropped 0; count of bases not matched to a gene: 15. The germline gives CDR1 SGHTA, CDR2 FQGNSA.

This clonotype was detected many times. The CDR3 DNA reads as TGTGCCAGCAGCTTCATCGGGCCCTACGAGCAGTACTTC. Translated, it gives CASSFIGPYEQYF. The chain carries TRBV13 and TRBJ2-7; D gene uncertain. CDR1 is PRHDT, CDR2 FYEKMQ, per germline (reference sequence). Between the trimmed V and J ends, which lost 3 bases and 2 bases, there was a span of 8 bases. The CDR3 is made up of 13 amino acids.

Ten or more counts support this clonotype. As DNA, the CDR3 is TGTGCCAGCAGCAACGGAGCCCACACAGATACGCAGTATTTT. Translation gives CASSNGAHTDTQYF. The chain has TRBV6-2 or TRBV6-3 and TRBJ2-3; D not certain. The CDR3 length is 14 residues. The germline V and J ends were trimmed by 6 bases and 2 bases, with 12 bases remaining between them. Germline V lookup: CDR1 MNHEY, CDR2 SVGEGT.

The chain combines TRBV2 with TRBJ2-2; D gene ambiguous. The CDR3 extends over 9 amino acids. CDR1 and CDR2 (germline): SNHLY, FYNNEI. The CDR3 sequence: CAEPGELFF. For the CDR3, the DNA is TGTGCGGAGCCCGGGGAGCTGTTTTTT.

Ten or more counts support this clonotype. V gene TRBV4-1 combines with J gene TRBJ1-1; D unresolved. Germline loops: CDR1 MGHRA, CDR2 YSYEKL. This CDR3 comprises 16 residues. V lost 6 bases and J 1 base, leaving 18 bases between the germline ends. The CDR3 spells CASSLLGLSSNTEAFF. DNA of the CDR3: TGCGCCAGCAGTCTACTGGGTTTGTCGTCGAACACTGAAGCTTTCTTT.

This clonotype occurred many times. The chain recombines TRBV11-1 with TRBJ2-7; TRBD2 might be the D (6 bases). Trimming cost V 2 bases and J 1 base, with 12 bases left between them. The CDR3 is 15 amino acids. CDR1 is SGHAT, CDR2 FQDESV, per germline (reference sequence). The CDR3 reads CASSLYAEGSYEQYF. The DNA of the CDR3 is TGTGCCAGCAGCTTATACGCGGAGGGGTCCTACGAGCAGTACTTC. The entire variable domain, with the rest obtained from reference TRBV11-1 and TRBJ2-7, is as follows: EAEVAQSPRYKITEKSQAVAFWCDPISGHATLYWYRQILGQGPELLVQFQDESVVDDSQLPKDRFSAERLKGVDSTLKIQPAELGDSAMYLCASSLYAEGSYEQYFGPGTRLTVT.